This TCR beta chain was retrieved from a study of cytomegalovirus exposure and HLA in healthy donors. Study in general: Earlier, 200 million or so T cells were analyzed, and about 100 million unique TCR beta sequences were found among them.

PCR involved 60 Vbeta and 13 Jbeta primers. Some clones are missing from TCRdb's copy, which holds only in-frame ones; the method was immunoSEQ multiplex PCR. This sample carries 140,000 or so clones, with 0.85% to 1% going to the ten biggest clones. Concerning this clone: Its antigen remains unknown.

Findings and limits, study-wide: Within the data, a cluster of highly shared sequence variants was likely a sequencing artifact.

The V gene end was trimmed by 3 bases and the J gene end by 8 bases; junction bases not matched to a gene: 14. Germline assignment: CDR1 GTSNPN and CDR2 SVGIG (reference sequence). The CDR3 totals 16 residues. The chain joins TRBV30 to TRBJ1-4, with 8 positions matching TRBD1. The sample taken for sequencing was PBMCs. This receptor was obtained from a male donor in good health and CMV-seronegative. The CDR3, as DNA: TGTGCCTGGAGGCGACCTTACAGGGGGTCATCCGAAAAACTGTTTTTT. Encoded protein: CAWRRPYRGSSEKLFF.